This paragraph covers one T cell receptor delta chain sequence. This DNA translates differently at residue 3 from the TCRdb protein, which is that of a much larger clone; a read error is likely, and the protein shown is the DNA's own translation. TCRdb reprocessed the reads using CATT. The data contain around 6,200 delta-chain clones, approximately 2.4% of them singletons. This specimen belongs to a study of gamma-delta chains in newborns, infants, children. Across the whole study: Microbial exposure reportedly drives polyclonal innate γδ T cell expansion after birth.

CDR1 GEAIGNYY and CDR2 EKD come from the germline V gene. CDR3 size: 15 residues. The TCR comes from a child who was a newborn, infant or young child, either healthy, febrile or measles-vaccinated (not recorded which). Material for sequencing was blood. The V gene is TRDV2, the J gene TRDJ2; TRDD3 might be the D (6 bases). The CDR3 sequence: CARDSLGGQTAQLFF. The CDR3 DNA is TGTGCCCGTGACTCCCTTGGGGGGCAGACAGCACAACTCTTCTTT.